This T cell receptor beta chain derives from a study of blood T cell repertoires in COVID-19. In the study overall: From T cells, B-cell-depleted T cells, or PBMCs came the material, which was cDNA or gDNA.

Original processing methods: Nucleated cell number was recorded as an estimate derived from reference gene primer amplification. TCRdb's copy holds only in-frame clones and misses some; the assay was immunoSEQ multiplex PCR. From that table come the V and J calls and clone size; the DNA was used to work out D and trimming. The repertoire holds about 330,000 clones, with about 91% as singletons. The CDR3 is 15 amino acids. Trimming removed 10 bases at V and 1 base at J, with 19 bases between. Germline V lookup: CDR1 LNHDA, CDR2 SQIVND (reference sequence). The genes are TRBV19 and TRBJ1-1; D call uncertain. The sequencing input was peripheral blood. The sequence derives from a young man with COVID-19, enrolled during active disease. The CDR3 region is CATKTLGQENTEAFF. In nucleotides, the CDR3 is TGTGCCACCAAAACGCTTGGGCAGGAGAACACTGAAGCTTTCTTT. The full variable domain, rest sourced from reference TRBV19 and TRBJ1-1, is DGGITQSPKYLFRKEGQNVTLSCEQNLNHDAMYWYRQDPGQGLRLIYYSQIVNDFQKGDIAEGYSVSREKKESFPLTVTSAQKNPTAFYLCATKTLGQENTEAFFGQGTRLTVV.